Listed here are 32 T cell receptor beta chains from one sample, sequenced in a study of blood T cell repertoires in COVID-19 (dated by TCRdb to between 2020 and 2021). Library construction relied on the immunoSEQ multiplex PCR assay. Here the immuneACCESS table is served through TCRdb, limited to in-frame sequences with V and J called. Missing clones are a known gap in these copies; in checked studies unresolved V genes cover under half, and the rest lacks a known reason. In this sample the table shows 140,000 to 150,000 clones, approximately 90% of which occur a single time. 2.5% to 3.5% of the sample lies in the top ten. The sequencing sample was made of peripheral blood. These receptors were obtained from a woman aged 60 to 75 with active COVID-19.

This clone was picked up one time. As DNA, the CDR3 is TGTGCCAGCAGCGGGACAGGGGCAACGAGGTATGGCTACACCTTC. Protein product: CASSGTGATRYGYTF. This chain uses TRBV9 with TRBJ1-2; 9 nucleotides match TRBD1. The V gene end was trimmed by 3 bases and the J gene end by 5 bases; junction bases not matched to a gene: 8. The CDR3 is 15 amino acids. Germline V gives CDR1 SGDLS, CDR2 YYNGEE.

The V call is TRBV28, the J call TRBJ2-1; TRBD2 is a possible D gene (5 bases). Germline values: CDR1 MDHEN, CDR2 SYDVKM. The CDR3 length is 18 residues. The V and J ends lost 7 bases and 0 bases respectively, with 22 bases between them. The CDR3 sequence: CASKSSKRDHSSYNEQFF. The CDR3 DNA reads as TGTGCCAGCAAATCTAGCAAACGTGACCACAGCTCCTACAATGAGCAGTTCTTC.

The chain couples TRBV27 to TRBJ2-1; D is ambiguous. CDR3 length: 11 residues. Between the trimmed V and J ends, which lost 5 bases and 4 bases, there was a span of 3 bases. Germline assignment: CDR1 MNHEY and CDR2 SMNVEV (reference sequence). The CDR3 loop reads CASSQYNEQFF. Written as DNA, the CDR3 is TGTGCCAGCAGTCAGTACAATGAGCAGTTCTTC.

The CDR3 DNA sequence: TGTGCCAGCAGCGCGAGTGCGGGGGATGGCTACACCTTC. This encodes CASSASAGDGYTF. This chain links TRBV9 with TRBJ1-2, with D possibly TRBD1 on 5 matching bases. Germline loops: CDR1 SGDLS, CDR2 YYNGEE. Trimming removed 3 bases at V and 6 bases at J, with 12 bases between. This CDR3 region has 13 residues.

J is TRBJ2-3 and V is TRBV18; D gene ambiguous. The CDR3 runs 12 residues. Trimming left V 3 bases short and J 2 bases short, with 3 bases between. Germline V gene lookup returns CDR1 KGHSH and CDR2 LQKENI. The CDR3, as DNA: TGTGCCAGCTCACCTAACACAGATACGCAGTATTTT. It specifies CASSPNTDTQYF.

V usage is TRBV24-1 and J usage is TRBJ2-7; TRBD2 might be the D (7 bases). V lost 7 bases, J lost 2 bases, and 14 bases lay in between. Per germline, CDR1 KGHDR and CDR2 SFDVKD. The CDR3 is made up of 14 amino acids. The CDR3, as DNA: TGTGCCACCAGGGGAGGGGGGGGAGCCTACGAGCAGTACTTC. It specifies CATRGGGGAYEQYF.

This clone was seen a handful of times. The chain carries TRBV6-2 or TRBV6-3 and TRBJ2-2; 10 bases map to TRBD1. The CDR3 sequence is 18 residues long. CDR1 and CDR2 (germline): MNHEY, SVGEGT. V shed 2 bases, J shed 7 bases, and the junction held 13 bases outside the gene matches. CDR3 DNA: TGTGCCAGCAGTTACCAATCAGCGACAGGGGGCCTTGTCGGGGAGCTGTTTTTT. Its protein product is CASSYQSATGGLVGELFF.

The rearrangement links TRBV28 to TRBJ2-5, with 10 bases matching TRBD1. CDR1 and CDR2 (germline): MDHEN, SYDVKM. The CDR3 runs to 14 residues. V lost 7 bases and J lost 4; bases outside the gene matches: 6. CDR3 DNA: TGTGCCAGCACCTGGGACAGGGGAGGAGAGACCCAGTACTTC. It specifies CASTWDRGGETQYF.

The chain links TRBV6-5 to TRBJ2-3; perhaps TRBD2 as D (5 bases). V was pared by 6 bases and J by 3 bases, with 16 bases between. The CDR3 is made up of 15 amino acids. Germline CDR1 and CDR2: MNHEY and SVGAGI. The CDR3 is CASSTNGVPTDTQYF. The CDR3 coding sequence is TGTGCCAGCAGCACCAACGGGGTGCCGACAGATACGCAGTATTTT.

The chain uses TRBV3-1 (or the pseudogene TRBV3-2) and TRBJ2-3; 10 bases match TRBD2. V gave up 1 base and J gave up 2 bases; unmatched junction bases: 3. In germline, CDR1 is LGHDT, CDR2 YNNKEL (reference sequence). This CDR3 contains 16 residues. This CDR3 reads CASSQGTSGYTDTQYF. The DNA of the CDR3 is TGTGCCAGCAGCCAAGGGACTAGCGGTTACACAGATACGCAGTATTTT.

A word on this clone: One junction end disagrees with the germline gene, perhaps due to a read error. The rearrangement uses TRBV5-4 and TRBJ2-2; 8 nucleotides line up with TRBD1. The CDR3 extends over 15 amino acids. Germline loops: CDR1 SGHNT, CDR2 YYREEE (reference sequence). CDR3 coding DNA: TGTGCCAGCAGCTTGTACAGGGGGGACACCGGGAAGCTGTTTTTT. Translation: CASSLYRGDTGKLFF.

The chain uses TRBV28 and TRBJ1-4; D gene unclear. There are 17 residues in the CDR3. The ends were cut back, 2 bases at V and 7 bases at J, with 20 bases in the middle. Germline V gives CDR1 MDHEN, CDR2 SYDVKM. The CDR3 nucleotides read TGTGCCAGCAGTTTAGTTCGGGAGAGGACCGGAGGTGAAAAACTGTTTTTT. Residues: CASSLVRERTGGEKLFF.

The chain is built from TRBV5-3 and TRBJ2-3; D may be TRBD1 (6 bases). TRBV5-3 is placed among ORFs of uncertain function. CDR3 length: 14 residues. The V gene lost 5 bases and the J gene lost 2 bases, with 12 bases spanning the gap. For the CDR3, the DNA is TGTGCCAGAAGTAAAGGGGGATCCACAGATACGCAGTATTTT. It yields the protein CARSKGGSTDTQYF.

The V call is TRBV27, the J call TRBJ1-6; TRBD1 matches at 10 bases. Germline CDR1 is MNHEY and CDR2 is SMNVEV (reference sequence). This CDR3 has 19 amino acids. V was pared by 5 bases and J by 10 bases, with 20 bases of the junction left unmatched. The CDR3 DNA reads TGTGCCAGCAGTGGGGTTCCGGGACAGGGGAATGAGGAAGGGTCACCCCTCCACTTT. Protein: CASSGVPGQGNEEGSPLHF.

This chain links TRBV2 with TRBJ2-2; maybe TRBD1 (5 bases). Trimming took 4 bases from V and 4 from J, leaving 13 bases between them. This CDR3 region has 15 residues. CDR1 and CDR2 (germline): SNHLY, FYNNEI. As DNA, the CDR3 is TGTGCCAGCAGTGGAATTTCAGGGTCCACCGGGGAGCTGTTTTTT. This sequence encodes CASSGISGSTGELFF.

The chain carries TRBV21-1 and TRBJ2-3; TRBD1 is taken as the D call from the table, unchecked against the DNA. TRBV21-1 is flagged as a pseudogene. The CDR3 extends over 13 amino acids. CDR3 loop: CATPGQGAHTQYF. CDR3 DNA: TGTGCCACGCCGGGACAGGGGGCCCATACGCAGTATTTT.

The chain is built from TRBV2 and TRBJ2-7, with D perhaps TRBD1 (5 bases). This CDR3 has 12 residues. CDR1 is SNHLY, CDR2 FYNNEI, per germline. V lost 7 bases, J lost 4 bases, and 11 bases lay in between. Here the CDR3 DNA reads TGTGCCAGCATTACAGGCCAATACGAGCAGTACTTC. Translating gives CASITGQYEQYF.

The rearrangement joins TRBV4-1 to TRBJ2-3; 9 positions agree with TRBD1. From germline, CDR1 is MGHRA and CDR2 YSYEKL. CDR3 length: 14 amino acids. The J segment lost 13 bases and the V segment lost 1 base, leaving 9 bases of the junction unmatched. CDR3 DNA: TGCGCCAGCAGCCAAGGGACAGGGGTGCCCCATGAGTATTTT. This encodes CASSQGTGVPHEYF.

This clone was found once. The chain couples TRBV4-3 to TRBJ1-6, with TRBD1 identical over 9 bases. Per germline, CDR1 LGHNA and CDR2 YSLEER. The CDR3 has 18 amino acids. V trimming: 5 bases; J trimming: 9 bases; junction bases outside the gene matches: 17. This CDR3 reads CASSWDVGTGSFGSPLHF. The DNA of the CDR3 is TGCGCCAGCAGCTGGGATGTAGGGACAGGGTCTTTCGGTTCACCCCTCCACTTT.

This chain connects TRBV18 to TRBJ2-1; perhaps TRBD2 as D (7 bases). The V gene lost 6 bases and the J gene lost 0 bases, with 18 bases spanning the gap. The CDR3 is 17 residues long. The germline gives CDR1 KGHSH, CDR2 LQKENI. This CDR3 is CASSLAGALSSYNEQFF. The CDR3 DNA reads TGTGCCAGCTCGCTCGCGGGGGCTTTAAGCTCCTACAATGAGCAGTTCTTC.

The genes are TRBV5-1 and TRBJ1-1; D is possibly TRBD1 (5 bases). V lost 3 bases and J 4 bases, leaving 13 bases between the germline ends. CDR3 length: 14 residues. CDR1 and CDR2 from the germline V gene are SGHRS and YFSETQ. The CDR3 DNA sequence: TGCGCCAGCAGCTCGGTCCAGGGAGGCACTGAAGCTTTCTTT. This gives the protein CASSSVQGGTEAFF.

The rearrangement uses TRBV7-9 and TRBJ2-7; possible D gene TRBD2, 6 bases. CDR3 length: 13 amino acids. Germline V lookup: CDR1 SEHNR, CDR2 FQNEAQ (reference sequence). The V end lost 5 bases, the J end lost 5 bases, and 13 bases lay between the germline ends. The CDR3: CASSPVGGDEQYF. CDR3 in DNA: TGTGCCAGCAGCCCCGTTGGAGGGGACGAGCAGTACTTC. Using reference TRBV7-9 and TRBJ2-7 for the parts outside the CDR3, the full variable domain is DTGVSQNPRHKITKRGQNVTFRCDPISEHNRLYWYRQTLGQGPEFLTYFQNEAQLEKSRLLSDRFSAERPKGSFSTLEIQRTEQGDSAMYLCASSPVGGDEQYFGPGTRLTVT.

The rearrangement uses TRBV18 and TRBJ1-5, with TRBD1 matching 7 bases. CDR1 and CDR2 (germline): KGHSH, LQKENI. The V and J ends lost 3 bases and 4 bases, in that order; junction bases with no gene match: 6. The CDR3 consists of 15 residues. The CDR3 loop reads CASSPTTGRNQPQHF. The CDR3 coding sequence is TGTGCCAGCTCACCGACGACAGGGAGAAATCAGCCCCAGCATTTT.

The gene calls are TRBV24-1 and TRBJ2-2, with 8 bases identical to TRBD2. With 8 bases clipped from V and 4 bases from J, the junction kept 5 bases outside the gene matches. CDR1 is KGHDR, CDR2 SFDVKD, per germline. The CDR3 runs 14 residues. The CDR3 is CATTASGFTGELFF. CDR3 sequence (DNA): TGTGCCACCACCGCTAGCGGGTTCACCGGGGAGCTGTTTTTT.

V is TRBV5-8 and J is TRBJ1-3, with D perhaps matching TRBD1 (5 bases). CDR3 length equals 14 residues. Trimming removed 4 bases from V and 2 bases from J, with 10 bases in between. The germline gives CDR1 SGHTS, CDR2 YDEGEE. The CDR3 loop reads CASSRGGTGNTIYF. The CDR3 nucleotides are TGTGCCAGCAGCCGGGGGGGGACTGGAAACACCATATATTTT.

This chain connects TRBV28 to TRBJ1-4; D call uncertain. Germline assignment: CDR1 MDHEN and CDR2 SYDVKM. The CDR3 spans 15 residues. The germline V and J ends were trimmed by 1 base and 0 bases, with 6 bases remaining between them. The CDR3: CASSLSGSTNEKLFF. CDR3 DNA sequence: TGTGCCAGCAGTTTATCAGGATCAACTAATGAAAAACTGTTTTTT.

The chain is built from TRBV5-4 and TRBJ2-5; TRBD1 matches 8 bases. The CDR3 totals 16 residues. CDR1 SGHNT and CDR2 YYREEE come from the germline V gene (reference sequence). V lost 1 base to trimming and J lost 4 bases; unmatched junction nucleotides: 9. CDR3 region: CASSLRTGRKGETQYF. CDR3 sequence (DNA): TGTGCCAGCAGCTTGCGGACAGGGAGGAAGGGAGAGACCCAGTACTTC.

The chain links TRBV6-2 or TRBV6-3 to TRBJ1-6; TRBD1 matches at 7 bases. Losses at the gene ends were 6 bases for V and 11 bases for J; bases not matched to a gene: 4. Germline CDR1 and CDR2: MNHEY and SVGEGT. The CDR3 length is 12 residues. The DNA of the CDR3 is TGTGCCAGCAGCACCAGGGGGACACCCCTCCACTTT. As protein: CASSTRGTPLHF.

This chain connects TRBV19 to TRBJ2-2, with TRBD2 identical over 8 bases. The CDR3 has 15 residues. CDR1 and CDR2 (germline): LNHDA, SQIVND (reference sequence). V was clipped by 3 bases and J by 0 bases; unmatched bases: 0. This chain's CDR3 is CASSISGTNTGELFF. CDR3 coding DNA: TGTGCCAGTAGTATTAGCGGGACGAACACCGGGGAGCTGTTTTTT.

The V call is TRBV7-3, the J call TRBJ1-2, with 7 positions matching TRBD1. Trimming cost V 5 bases and J 7 bases; bases outside gene matches: 7. This CDR3 has 13 amino acids. Germline V CDR1 and CDR2: SGHTA, FQGTGA. The CDR3 DNA sequence: TGTGCCAGCAGCCCAAGACAGGGTTCTGGCTACACCTTC. As protein: CASSPRQGSGYTF.

The genes are TRBV7-9 and TRBJ2-1, with D maybe TRBD2 (6 bases). Trimming stripped 7 bases from V and 7 bases from J, with 23 bases between. The germline V gene encodes CDR1 SEHNR and CDR2 FQNEAQ (reference sequence). The CDR3 loop spans 16 amino acids. CDR3 in DNA: TGTGCCAGCATCCCGAGAGCTAGCGCAGACCCGAATGAGCAGTTCTTC. This gives the protein CASIPRASADPNEQFF.

This clone was seen once. The genes are TRBV28 and TRBJ2-4; no firm D call. The CDR3 has 14 residues. The V and J ends lost 6 bases and 9 bases respectively, with 18 bases between them. Looked up from germline, CDR1 is MDHEN and CDR2 is SYDVKM. CDR3 bases: TGTGCCAGCAGCCCTCCGGAGCTCCCAAGCATTCAGTACTTC. Amino acids: CASSPPELPSIQYF.